The source of this T cell receptor (beta chain) is a study of blood T cell repertoires in COVID-19. Clones were read by immunoSEQ multiplex PCR, and TCRdb kept only the in-frame ones, dropping some. Here the sample spans approximately 99,000 clones, 85% to 90% being singletons. Germline-derived CDR1 and CDR2 are SGHRS and YFSETQ. CDR3 length: 16 amino acids. After removal of 2 bases from V and 4 bases from J, the junction contained 5 bases not matched to a gene. Patients from Seattle were sampled longitudinally, starting during active infection. The chain links TRBV5-1 to TRBJ2-1; the match to TRBD2 covers 11 bases. The receptor comes from a man aged 50 to 59 with COVID-19, enrolled during active disease. The sequencing input was peripheral blood. CDR3 sequence: CASSFLSGGDYNEQFF. As DNA, the CDR3 is TGCGCCAGCAGCTTTCTTAGCGGGGGGGATTACAATGAGCAGTTCTTC.